The present T cell receptor (beta chain) was sequenced within a study of CD8+CD57+ T cells in acquired aplastic anemia. The use of genomic DNA as template underpinned the TCR beta VDJ and CDR3 profiling. Each CDR3 protein is one row after TCRdb ran MiXCR on the reads. The table shows about 160,000 distinct CDR3 sequences, with just under 45% occurring only once. This clonotype was recorded a few times. The CDR3 length is 13 residues. Trimming pared 3 bases from V and 6 bases from J, leaving 7 bases between. Germline CDR1 is KGHDR and CDR2 is SFDVKD. The sequenced material came from sorted CD4+, CD8+, or CD8+CD57+ T cells (not recorded which) from PBMCs. This chain joins TRBV24-1 and TRBJ2-2, with D uncertain. This TCR was sampled from a human donor in good health. CDR3 nucleotide sequence: TGTGCCACCAGTGATGGTGCCGCCGGGGAGCTGTTTTTT. Protein product: CATSDGAAGELFF.